Each of the 14 T cell receptor beta chains below was sequenced from the same sample in a study of cytomegalovirus exposure and HLA in healthy donors (dated by TCRdb to about 2017). Library method: the immunoSEQ multiplex PCR assay. In its TCRdb copy, this immuneACCESS table keeps in-frame sequences only and misses some clones. Where compared with another copy, unresolved V genes explain less than half of these, and the others have no known cause. The sample data list about 220,000 clones, and just over 85% of these were observed just once. In total, the top ten clones hold approximately 2.9% of the sample. The material sequenced was PBMCs. Every receptor here comes from a woman aged 18-35 years in good health and CMV-seronegative.

This clone has a single count. This chain uses TRBV11-2 with TRBJ1-2; D possibly corresponds to TRBD1 (6 bases). The V end lost 5 bases, the J end lost 6 bases, and 16 bases lay between the germline ends. The CDR3 length is 14 residues. Germline V gives CDR1 SGHAT, CDR2 FQNNGV. CDR3 sequence (DNA): TGTGCCAGCAGCAATCTCAGGGGAAAGGATGGCTACACCTTC. Its protein is CASSNLRGKDGYTF.

The chain recombines TRBV9 with TRBJ2-7, with TRBD2 matching 9 bases. This CDR3 comprises 15 residues. The V segment lost 4 bases and the J segment 4 bases; nucleotides outside the gene matches: 9. In germline, CDR1 is SGDLS, CDR2 YYNGEE. Here the CDR3 reads CASSQDGGRVYEQYF. The DNA for the CDR3 is TGTGCCAGCAGCCAAGATGGCGGGAGGGTGTACGAGCAGTACTTC.

The chain employs TRBV7-2 and TRBJ2-1; D call uncertain. V was clipped by 4 bases and J by 0 bases, with 10 bases between them. The CDR3 runs to 15 residues. Per the germline V gene, CDR1 is SGHTA and CDR2 is FQGNSA. CDR3 loop: CASSSPLSSYNEQFF. DNA for the CDR3: TGTGCCAGCAGCTCTCCCTTGAGCTCCTACAATGAGCAGTTCTTC.

The CDR3 bases are TGTGCCAGCAGTGGATCTAGCGGGAGCCCCGTGACCCAGTACTTC. As protein: CASSGSSGSPVTQYF. The chain uses TRBV2 and TRBJ2-5; 10 bases map to TRBD2. The CDR3 length is 15 residues. The germline CDR1 and CDR2 sequences are SNHLY and FYNNEI. The trim removed 4 bases at V and 7 bases at J, leaving 9 bases unmatched.

This clone was seen just once. The chain couples TRBV7-8 to TRBJ2-1, with 9 bases fitting TRBD2. With 1 base clipped from V and 7 bases from J, the junction kept 11 bases outside the gene matches. Germline CDR1 reads SGHVS; CDR2 reads FQNEAQ. CDR3 length: 17 residues. The CDR3 reads CASSLVGRSSGVNEQFF. Here the CDR3 DNA reads TGTGCCAGCAGCTTAGTTGGGAGGTCTAGCGGGGTTAATGAGCAGTTCTTC.

The chain joins TRBV18 to TRBJ1-2; D is undetermined. Germline V CDR1 and CDR2: KGHSH, LQKENI. Trimming removed 5 bases from V and 1 base from J, with 5 bases in between. The CDR3 has 12 residues. The CDR3 DNA reads as TGTGCCAGCTCAACAGATAACTATGGCTACACCTTC. It translates to CASSTDNYGYTF.

This clone was detected only once. V gene TRBV28 combines with J gene TRBJ2-7; D might be TRBD1 (5 bases). This CDR3 spans 14 amino acids. V gave up 3 bases and J gave up 2 bases, with 11 bases separating them. The germline V gene has CDR1 MDHEN and CDR2 SYDVKM. The CDR3 region is CASSFTDSPYEQYF. The CDR3 DNA follows: TGTGCCAGCAGTTTCACAGACAGTCCCTACGAGCAGTACTTC. Filled out from reference TRBV28 and TRBJ2-7, the complete variable domain reads DVKVTQSSRYLVKRTGEKVFLECVQDMDHENMFWYRQDPGLGLRLIYFSYDVKMKEKGDIPEGYSVSREKKERFSLILESASTNQTSMYLCASSFTDSPYEQYFGPGTRLTVT.

The gene calls are TRBV2 and TRBJ2-3; tentative D call: TRBD1 (7 bases). The length of the CDR3 is 13 residues. Trimming removed 7 bases at V and 0 bases at J, with 8 bases between. Germline V gives CDR1 SNHLY, CDR2 FYNNEI. DNA of the CDR3: TGTGCCAGCACAGGGGGGAGCACAGATACGCAGTATTTT. This codes for CASTGGSTDTQYF.

This rearrangement joins TRBV29-1 to TRBJ2-7; a weak D match, TRBD1 (5 bases). The CDR3 has 12 residues. The V end lost 1 base, the J end lost 4 bases, and 8 bases lay between the germline ends. The germline V gene encodes CDR1 SQVTM and CDR2 ANQGSEA. CDR3 region: CSVEVQGYEQYF. The DNA of the CDR3 is TGCAGCGTTGAAGTCCAGGGTTACGAGCAGTACTTC.

The rearrangement joins TRBV28 to TRBJ2-7, with TRBD2 as a possible D gene (6 bases). V was shortened by 3 bases and J by 0 bases, with 9 bases between the two germline ends. Per germline, CDR1 MDHEN and CDR2 SYDVKM. The CDR3 runs to 14 residues. In nucleotides, the CDR3 is TGTGCCAGCAGTTTTTCCGGGGGCTCCTACGAGCAGTACTTC. Translation: CASSFSGGSYEQYF.

This rearrangement joins TRBV5-6 to TRBJ2-5; TRBD2 agrees at 12 bases. V lost 4 bases and J lost 4; bases outside the gene matches: 11. CDR1 is SGHDT and CDR2 is YYEEEE in the germline V gene. The CDR3 has 17 residues. The CDR3 sequence: CASSPYVGLAGTETQYF. The CDR3 coding sequence is TGTGCCAGCAGCCCCTATGTCGGACTAGCGGGAACAGAGACCCAGTACTTC. The complete variable domain, with remaining parts taken from reference TRBV5-6 and TRBJ2-5, reads DAGVTQSPTHLIKTRGQQVTLRCSPKSGHDTVSWYQQALGQGPQFIFQYYEEEERQRGNFPDRFSGHQFPNYSSELNVNALLLGDSALYLCASSPYVGLAGTETQYFGPGTRLLVL.

The rearrangement uses TRBV10-3 and TRBJ2-7, with 9 bases fitting TRBD1. V gave up 2 bases and J gave up 4 bases; unmatched junction bases: 6. Germline V CDR1 and CDR2: ENHRY, SYGVKD. CDR3 length: 15 amino acids. The CDR3 loop reads CAISEPGQGAYEQYF. In nucleotides, the CDR3 is TGTGCCATCAGTGAGCCGGGACAGGGCGCGTACGAGCAGTACTTC.

The count of this clone is one. J is TRBJ2-7 and V is TRBV28; maybe TRBD2 (7 bases). The CDR3 runs 15 residues. Germline assignment: CDR1 MDHEN and CDR2 SYDVKM. V was trimmed by 2 bases and J by 4 bases, leaving 15 bases between them. CDR3 bases: TGTGCCAGCAGTTTAGGGTTTGGGGGGGCATACGAGCAGTACTTC. Its protein product is CASSLGFGGAYEQYF.

This clone is medium-sized in the sample. In nucleotides, the CDR3 is TGTGCCAGCAGTGAATTAGGAGGGGCCTACGAGCAGTACTTC. Translation: CASSELGGAYEQYF. V usage is TRBV6-1 and J usage is TRBJ2-7; D perhaps matches TRBD2 (6 bases). CDR1 and CDR2 (germline): MNHNS, SASEGT. The V end was cut by 2 bases, the J end by 2 bases, with 10 bases between. The CDR3 sequence is 14 residues long.